Listed below are T cell receptor beta chains from one sample, sequenced in a study of T cell responses to AZD1222 COVID-19 vaccine. Sequenced by immunoSEQ multiplex PCR; TCRdb stores in-frame clones only, minus some. The data hold some 170,000 clones, with 85% to 95% observed a single time. Specimen: peripheral blood, collected on day 0 of AZD1222 vaccination. The receptor set was obtained from an adult in good health. CDR3s include the opening cysteine and the closing phenylalanine or tryptophan. D genes are given only for firm matches. Size is stated for part of the rows, as once, few or many counts, or as a class when the clone is expanded.

clone_size: .; v_call: TRBV10-3; d_call: .; cdr3_length: 13; j_call: TRBJ2-3; cdr3_nt: TGTGCCATCAGTGAGTCTGGCGCAGATACGCAGTATTTT; cdr3_aa: CAISESGADTQYF
clone_size: .; v_call: TRBV3-1/TRBV3-2; d_call: .; cdr3_length: 14; j_call: TRBJ2-5; cdr3_nt: TGTGCCAGCAGCCAAGGATGGTGGGGGGAGACCCAGTACTTC; cdr3_aa: CASSQGWWGETQYF
clone_size: .; v_call: TRBV6-5; d_call: .; cdr3_length: 13; j_call: TRBJ1-6; cdr3_nt: TGTGCCAGCAGTTACGAAGGGAATTCACCCCTCCACTTT; cdr3_aa: CASSYEGNSPLHF
clone_size: .; v_call: TRBV7-2; d_call: .; cdr3_length: 17; j_call: TRBJ1-2; cdr3_nt: TGTGCCAGCAGCTTAGGGACCGGAGGTCGACTAGAATATGGCTACACCTTC; cdr3_aa: CASSLGTGGRLEYGYTF
clone_size: .; v_call: TRBV27; d_call: .; cdr3_length: 15; j_call: TRBJ2-7; cdr3_nt: TGTGCCAGCAGAATAGGGGCAGGGGAGGCCTACGAGCAGTACTTC; cdr3_aa: CASRIGAGEAYEQYF
clone_size: few; v_call: TRBV18; d_call: .; cdr3_length: 14; j_call: TRBJ1-4; cdr3_nt: TGTGCCAGCCGAGGTATGGGGTTGACTGAAAAACTGTTTTTT; cdr3_aa: CASRGMGLTEKLFF
clone_size: once; v_call: TRBV3-1/TRBV3-2; d_call: .; cdr3_length: 14; j_call: TRBJ1-1; cdr3_nt: TGTGCCAGCAGCCAAGCCGACAGAAAGGGTGAAGCTTTCTTT; cdr3_aa: CASSQADRKGEAFF
clone_size: .; v_call: TRBV14; d_call: TRBD1; cdr3_length: 18; j_call: TRBJ1-5; cdr3_nt: TGTGCAAGAGCACGGTGGGGACAGGGACCTTATAGCAATCAGCCCCAGCATTTT; cdr3_aa: CARARWGQGPYSNQPQHF
clone_size: .; v_call: TRBV6-5; d_call: .; cdr3_length: 13; j_call: TRBJ1-2; cdr3_nt: TGTGCCAGCAGTCCCCTTGAACGGGATGGCTACACCTTC; cdr3_aa: CASSPLERDGYTF
clone_size: .; v_call: TRBV6-5; d_call: .; cdr3_length: 14; j_call: TRBJ2-3; cdr3_nt: TGTGCCAGCAGTTACACCCCCTTCCAGTTCCCGGGGGTTTTT; cdr3_aa: CASSYTPFQFPGVF
clone_size: .; v_call: TRBV4-2; d_call: .; cdr3_length: 15; j_call: TRBJ2-5; cdr3_nt: TGTGCCAGCAGCCAAGAAGTCAAGGGACCAGAGACCCAGTACTTC; cdr3_aa: CASSQEVKGPETQYF
clone_size: .; v_call: TRBV11-2; d_call: .; cdr3_length: 14; j_call: TRBJ1-3; cdr3_nt: TGTGCCAGCAGCAAAACGGGTCTGTCGAACACCATATATTTT; cdr3_aa: CASSKTGLSNTIYF
clone_size: .; v_call: TRBV9; d_call: TRBD2; cdr3_length: 14; j_call: TRBJ2-7; cdr3_nt: TGTGCCAGCAGCGCTAGCGGGGGGGGCTACGAGCAGTACTTC; cdr3_aa: CASSASGGGYEQYF
clone_size: .; v_call: TRBV12-3/TRBV12-4; d_call: .; cdr3_length: 12; j_call: TRBJ2-2; cdr3_nt: TGTGCCAGCAGAATCATGGGCGGGGAGCTGTTTTTT; cdr3_aa: CASRIMGGELFF
clone_size: .; v_call: TRBV25-1; d_call: .; cdr3_length: 16; j_call: TRBJ1-6; cdr3_nt: TGTGCCAGCAGTGACCACAGGAGCTCCTATAATTCACCCCTCCACTTT; cdr3_aa: CASSDHRSSYNSPLHF
clone_size: .; v_call: TRBV15; d_call: .; cdr3_length: 15; j_call: TRBJ2-2; cdr3_nt: TGTGCCACCAGCCGCGGGGCAGGGGCCCCCGGGGAGCTGTTTTTT; cdr3_aa: CATSRGAGAPGELFF
clone_size: .; v_call: TRBV9; d_call: .; cdr3_length: 14; j_call: TRBJ1-6; cdr3_nt: TGTGCCAGCAGCGTCGGACACTATAATTCACCCCTCCACTTT; cdr3_aa: CASSVGHYNSPLHF
clone_size: .; v_call: TRBV6-5; d_call: .; cdr3_length: 13; j_call: TRBJ1-3; cdr3_nt: TGTGCCAGCAGGACAAGCTCTGGAAACACCATATATTTT; cdr3_aa: CASRTSSGNTIYF
clone_size: .; v_call: TRBV9; d_call: TRBD1; cdr3_length: 15; j_call: TRBJ1-2; cdr3_nt: TGTGCCAGCAGCCCCCAACAGGGGGTTCTCTATGGCTACACCTTC; cdr3_aa: CASSPQQGVLYGYTF
clone_size: .; v_call: TRBV13; d_call: TRBD1; cdr3_length: 15; j_call: TRBJ1-2; cdr3_nt: TGTGCCAGCAGCTTAGGCGGGACAGGGGGCTATGGCTACACCTTC; cdr3_aa: CASSLGGTGGYGYTF
clone_size: few; v_call: TRBV6-5; d_call: .; cdr3_length: 14; j_call: TRBJ1-1; cdr3_nt: TGTGCCAGCAGGTCACAGCCAGTTTGGACTGAAGCTTTCTTT; cdr3_aa: CASRSQPVWTEAFF
clone_size: .; v_call: TRBV10-3; d_call: .; cdr3_length: 14; j_call: TRBJ2-7; cdr3_nt: TGTGCCACCAACCGGGACGTGAGCTCCTACGAGCAGTACTTC; cdr3_aa: CATNRDVSSYEQYF
clone_size: .; v_call: TRBV24-1; d_call: .; cdr3_length: 11; j_call: TRBJ1-1; cdr3_nt: TGTGCCACCAGTGATTTCACTGAAGCTTTCTTT; cdr3_aa: CATSDFTEAFF
clone_size: .; v_call: TRBV5-1; d_call: TRBD1; cdr3_length: 16; j_call: TRBJ2-1; cdr3_nt: TGCGCCAGCAGCTTGGAAGGGACAGGGGTTGTCAATGAGCAGTTCTTC; cdr3_aa: CASSLEGTGVVNEQFF
clone_size: .; v_call: TRBV4-3; d_call: .; cdr3_length: 16; j_call: TRBJ1-4; cdr3_nt: TGCGCCAGCAGCCAAGATCTTGGGGCAGCTAATGAAAAACTGTTTTTT; cdr3_aa: CASSQDLGAANEKLFF
clone_size: .; v_call: TRBV6-5; d_call: .; cdr3_length: 15; j_call: TRBJ1-3; cdr3_nt: TGTGCCAGCAGGGACAGACCGAGCTCTGGAAACACCATATATTTT; cdr3_aa: CASRDRPSSGNTIYF
clone_size: .; v_call: TRBV19; d_call: TRBD1; cdr3_length: 14; j_call: TRBJ2-1; cdr3_nt: TGTGCCAGTAGTGGCGGACAGGGTCGGAATGAGCAGTTCTTC; cdr3_aa: CASSGGQGRNEQFF
clone_size: .; v_call: TRBV19; d_call: TRBD2; cdr3_length: 16; j_call: TRBJ2-5; cdr3_nt: TGTGCCAGTAGTATTCTTCTAGCGGGGGGAAAAGAGACCCAGTACTTC; cdr3_aa: CASSILLAGGKETQYF
clone_size: once; v_call: TRBV7-8; d_call: .; cdr3_length: 15; j_call: TRBJ2-5; cdr3_nt: TGTGCCAGCAGCCCTTCTGGCGGTTCAAGAGAGACCCAGTACTTC; cdr3_aa: CASSPSGGSRETQYF
clone_size: once; v_call: TRBV18; d_call: TRBD1; cdr3_length: 15; j_call: TRBJ1-2; cdr3_nt: TGTGCCAGCTCCGCAACCGGGACAGACAACTATGGCTACACCTTC; cdr3_aa: CASSATGTDNYGYTF
clone_size: .; v_call: TRBV27; d_call: .; cdr3_length: 15; j_call: TRBJ1-4; cdr3_nt: TGTGCCAGCTCGAGGGGGGACGGCGGTAATGAAAAACTGTTTTTT; cdr3_aa: CASSRGDGGNEKLFF
clone_size: .; v_call: TRBV19; d_call: .; cdr3_length: 14; j_call: TRBJ2-1; cdr3_nt: TGTGCCAGTAAACCAACGGGAGATTACAATGAGCAGTTCTTC; cdr3_aa: CASKPTGDYNEQFF
clone_size: .; v_call: TRBV5-1; d_call: .; cdr3_length: 13; j_call: TRBJ2-7; cdr3_nt: TGCGCCAGCAGGCAGCAAGCGGCCTACGAGCAGTACTTC; cdr3_aa: CASRQQAAYEQYF
clone_size: .; v_call: TRBV4-2; d_call: .; cdr3_length: 13; j_call: TRBJ2-7; cdr3_nt: TGTGCCAGCAGCCCCACCGGGGGAGACGAGCAGTACTTC; cdr3_aa: CASSPTGGDEQYF
clone_size: .; v_call: TRBV7-2; d_call: TRBD1; cdr3_length: 15; j_call: TRBJ2-3; cdr3_nt: TGTGCCAGCAGCACCCGGACAGGGGGAAGGGATACGCAGTATTTT; cdr3_aa: CASSTRTGGRDTQYF
clone_size: .; v_call: TRBV10-3; d_call: .; cdr3_length: 13; j_call: TRBJ1-3; cdr3_nt: TGTGCCATCAGTTTACAGGGTACGGACACCATATATTTT; cdr3_aa: CAISLQGTDTIYF
clone_size: .; v_call: TRBV7-9; d_call: .; cdr3_length: 13; j_call: TRBJ2-2; cdr3_nt: TGTGCCAGCAGCTTAAGAGGGGACGGGGAGCTGTTTTTT; cdr3_aa: CASSLRGDGELFF
clone_size: .; v_call: TRBV9; d_call: .; cdr3_length: 16; j_call: TRBJ2-1; cdr3_nt: TGTGCCAGCAGCCCCGAGGAGGGGTCCCAGAGCAATGAGCAGTTCTTC; cdr3_aa: CASSPEEGSQSNEQFF
clone_size: few; v_call: TRBV6-2/TRBV6-3; d_call: TRBD2; cdr3_length: 16; j_call: TRBJ2-7; cdr3_nt: TGTGCCAGCAGTTACTCTCGAGAAGCGGGGGCCTACGAGCAGTACTTC; cdr3_aa: CASSYSREAGAYEQYF
clone_size: .; v_call: TRBV30; d_call: .; cdr3_length: 14; j_call: TRBJ2-1; cdr3_nt: TGTGCCGGGGGAACAGGGAAGTCCTACAATGAGCAGTTCTTC; cdr3_aa: CAGGTGKSYNEQFF
clone_size: .; v_call: TRBV7-6; d_call: TRBD1; cdr3_length: 22; j_call: TRBJ1-3; cdr3_nt: TGTGCCAGCAGCTTTAGACTTAAGACAGGGAAATACGGAGGGGGCTCTGGAAACACCATATATTTT; cdr3_aa: CASSFRLKTGKYGGGSGNTIYF
clone_size: .; v_call: TRBV29-1; d_call: TRBD1; cdr3_length: 14; j_call: TRBJ2-5; cdr3_nt: TGCAGCGTTGAAGCGAGACAGGGTCGCGAGACCCAGTACTTC; cdr3_aa: CSVEARQGRETQYF
clone_size: .; v_call: TRBV19; d_call: .; cdr3_length: 15; j_call: TRBJ1-2; cdr3_nt: TGTGCCAGTAGTATACAAAGGCCGGTCGCCGAGGGCTACACCTTC; cdr3_aa: CASSIQRPVAEGYTF
clone_size: .; v_call: TRBV2; d_call: .; cdr3_length: 14; j_call: TRBJ2-7; cdr3_nt: TGTGCCAGCAGACCGCAGGGGAACGTCTACGAGCAGTACTTC; cdr3_aa: CASRPQGNVYEQYF